The 15 T cell receptor beta chains given below trace back to one sample, sequenced in a study of CD8 T cell repertoires and HIV-1 epitope variants. Libraries were prepared by immunoSEQ multiplex PCR; TCRdb keeps only in-frame clonotypes and omits some of them. The repertoire holds thousands of clones, more than 60% seen once, with about two fifths in the top ten. Their target antigens are unknown. The specimen sequenced was cultured CD8+ T cells derived from PBMCs. The receptor set was obtained from a male donor with HIV.

This chain connects TRBV5-1 to TRBJ2-5, with D perhaps matching TRBD2 (7 bases). The J call may be in error: the DNA end matches TRBJ2-7 better. This CDR3 comprises 16 residues. The germline V gene encodes CDR1 SGHRS and CDR2 YFSETQ. CDR3 DNA: TGCGCCAGCAGCATCCAGGGGCTAGCGGCCTCCTACGAGCAGTACTTC. Translating it yields CASSIQGLAASYEQYF.

The chain couples TRBV2 to TRBJ2-5; possibly TRBD2 for D (7 bases). V lost 3 bases and J 4 bases, leaving 15 bases between the germline ends. From germline, CDR1 is SNHLY and CDR2 FYNNEI. The CDR3 runs 15 residues. The CDR3 nucleotides read TGTGCCAGCAGTGACCTAGCGGAGGGGGGAGAGACCCAGTACTTC. Translation gives CASSDLAEGGETQYF.

The chain uses TRBV28 and TRBJ1-1, with 8 bases aligning to TRBD1. Germline lookup yields CDR1 MDHEN and CDR2 SYDVKM. J was trimmed by 4 bases and V by 6 bases; bases with no gene match: 7. The CDR3 extends over 14 amino acids. CDR3 sequence: CASRDTGGITEAFF. As DNA, the CDR3 is TGTGCCAGCAGGGATACAGGGGGAATCACTGAAGCTTTCTTT.

This chain joins TRBV7-8 and TRBJ1-5; 8 bases match TRBD1. The J segment lost 0 bases and the V segment lost 1 base, leaving 5 bases of the junction unmatched. Germline V lookup: CDR1 SGHVS, CDR2 FQNEAQ. The CDR3 has 17 amino acids. CDR3 sequence (DNA): TGTGCCAGCAGCTTAGAGGACAGGGCTTATAGCAATCAGCCCCAGCATTTT. Translating gives CASSLEDRAYSNQPQHF.

The chain joins TRBV7-6 to TRBJ2-3, with D possibly being TRBD2 (6 bases). The V gene's germline CDR1 is SGHVS and CDR2 FNYEAQ. This CDR3 has 15 amino acids. V dropped 0 bases and J dropped 6 bases, with 13 bases sitting between them. CDR3 coding DNA: TGTGCCAGCAGCTTAGCCCCCCGAGCGGGCGATACGCAGTATTTT. Its translation is CASSLAPRAGDTQYF. Full variable domain (outside the CDR3, taken from reference TRBV7-6 and TRBJ2-3): GAGVSQSPRYKVTKRGQDVALRCDPISGHVSLYWYRQALGQGPEFLTYFNYEAQQDKSGLPNDRFSAERPEGSISTLTIQRTEQRDSAMYRCASSLAPRAGDTQYFGPGTRLTVL.

The chain joins TRBV10-3 to TRBJ2-2, with D hard to call. V lost 4 bases and J 2 bases, leaving 11 bases between the germline ends. Germline CDR1 and CDR2: ENHRY and SYGVKD. The CDR3 consists of 15 residues. For the CDR3, the DNA is TGTGCCATCAGTGTGATGGAGACCAACACCGGGGAGCTGTTTTTT. Its protein is CAISVMETNTGELFF.

This clone appeared once. The chain uses TRBV7-2 and TRBJ2-7; 9 nucleotides match TRBD1. The CDR3 spans 15 residues. V lost 5 bases, J lost 2 bases, and 7 bases stayed unmatched. CDR1 SGHTA and CDR2 FQGNSA come from the germline V gene. The CDR3 region is CASSRTGDFTYEQYF. The CDR3 bases are TGTGCCAGCAGCCGGACAGGGGACTTTACCTACGAGCAGTACTTC.

The V gene is TRBV10-3, the J gene TRBJ2-2; TRBD2 matches at 7 bases. Per the germline V gene, CDR1 is ENHRY and CDR2 is SYGVKD. The ends lost 4 bases at V and 4 bases at J; junction bases unmatched: 6. The CDR3 is 15 amino acids. CDR3 region: CAISGVLASTGELFF. CDR3 sequence (DNA): TGTGCCATCAGTGGAGTACTAGCGAGCACCGGGGAGCTGTTTTTT.

By share, this clone counts as medium-sized (0.01 to 0.1%). The chain carries TRBV4-1 and TRBJ1-1, with 8 bases identical to TRBD1. Trimming removed 4 bases from V and 8 bases from J; junction bases left unmatched: 6. Germline CDR1 reads MGHRA; CDR2 reads YSYEKL. The CDR3 totals 13 residues. The CDR3 spells CASSRLQGEEAFF. CDR3 DNA: TGCGCCAGCAGCCGTTTACAGGGGGAGGAAGCTTTCTTT.

There are a few counts of this clone. The chain is built from TRBV11-2 and TRBJ2-2, with no clear D. The CDR3 is 14 residues long. Germline lookup yields CDR1 SGHAT and CDR2 FQNNGV. V was shortened by 1 base and J by 5 bases, with 8 bases between the two germline ends. The CDR3 nucleotides are TGTGCCAGCAGCTTAGCCAGGAAAACCGGGGAGCTGTTTTTT. Its translation is CASSLARKTGELFF. Using reference TRBV11-2 and TRBJ2-2 for the parts outside the CDR3, the full variable domain is EAGVAQSPRYKIIEKRQSVAFWCNPISGHATLYWYQQILGQGPKLLIQFQNNGVVDDSQLPKDRFSAERLKGVDSTLKIQPAKLEDSAVYLCASSLARKTGELFFGEGSRLTVL.

V usage is TRBV28 and J usage is TRBJ1-4, with a possible D match to TRBD1 (6 bases). The CDR3 covers 15 residues. Trimming removed 2 bases at V and 8 bases at J, with 15 bases between. Per the germline V gene, CDR1 is MDHEN and CDR2 is SYDVKM. The CDR3 spells CASSLTGGAGEKLFF. The CDR3 DNA reads as TGTGCCAGCAGTTTAACCGGGGGGGCAGGGGAAAAACTGTTTTTT.

This chain connects TRBV5-4 to TRBJ2-7, with unresolved D. The CDR3 runs 12 residues. Germline V gene sequence: CDR1 SGHNT, CDR2 YYREEE (reference sequence). V was pared by 5 bases and J by 0 bases, with 6 bases between. This CDR3 is CASSLASYEQYF. CDR3 DNA: TGTGCCAGCAGTCTGGCCTCCTACGAGCAGTACTTC.

The chain has TRBV25-1 and TRBJ2-3, with unresolved D. The CDR3 covers 16 residues. Germline lookup yields CDR1 MGHDK and CDR2 SYGVNS. Trimming cost V 2 bases and J 2 bases, with 14 bases left between them. CDR3 nucleotide sequence: TGTGCCAGCAGTGAAGAGAAGTGGACCCCCACAGATACGCAGTATTTT. Translated, it gives CASSEEKWTPTDTQYF.

The V gene is TRBV28, the J gene TRBJ2-1; D ambiguous. The length of the CDR3 is 15 residues. V was cut by 4 bases and J by 0 bases, with 10 bases left in between. CDR1 MDHEN and CDR2 SYDVKM come from the germline V gene. The CDR3 DNA follows: TGTGCCAGCAGTTCCGGGTTACTCTCCTACAATGAGCAGTTCTTC. It encodes CASSSGLLSYNEQFF.

The chain carries TRBV7-1 and TRBJ2-7, with D perhaps TRBD2 (6 bases). TRBV7-1 is given ORF status, its function remaining uncertain. This CDR3 contains 12 residues. The V gene lost 4 bases and the J gene lost 6 bases, with 10 bases spanning the gap. The CDR3 loop reads CASSLRAGEQYF. The CDR3 DNA reads as TGTGCCAGCAGCTTACGAGCGGGCGAGCAGTACTTC.